This T cell receptor beta chain derives from a study of OX40 agonist ivuxolimab in advanced cancers. Study-level information: Patients assigned to dose escalation were diagnosed with hepatocellular carcinoma, melanoma, renal cell or head and neck cancer. Participants could have had prior anti-PD-1, anti-PD-L1 or anti-CTLA-4 therapy, and less than 45% had some.

Findings and limits, study-wide: The investigators did not determine what antigen specificity the expanded peripheral T cells had. CD8+ T cells (on average) carried more expanded clones than CD4+ T cells.

Concerning this clone: The antigen remains undetermined. At the DNA level, this CDR3 is encoded by other sequences in the same sample as well.

This CDR3 has 14 amino acids. Per the germline V gene, CDR1 is SNHLY and CDR2 is FYNNEI. The V gene lost 8 bases and the J gene lost 3 bases, with 14 bases spanning the gap. The table came from immunoSEQ multiplex PCR; TCRdb's copy has only in-frame clones and leaves some out. The top ten clones hold 3% to 4.5% of a sample with about 41,000 clones, about 87% of them seen once. The rearrangement uses TRBV2 and TRBJ2-4; D unresolved. This receptor was identified in an adult with an advanced solid tumor such as melanoma, head and neck, liver or kidney cancer. The input for sequencing was CD4+ or CD8+ T cells sorted from blood, taken in a trial of the OX40 agonist ivuxolimab. CDR3 sequence reads: CASQLVVVKNIQYF. The CDR3 DNA reads TGTGCCAGCCAGTTGGTAGTCGTCAAAAACATTCAGTACTTC. The entire variable domain, with the rest obtained from reference TRBV2 and TRBJ2-4, is as follows: EPEVTQTPSHQVTQMGQEVILRCVPISNHLYFYWYRQILGQKVEFLVSFYNNEISEKSEIFDDQFSVERPDGSNFTLKIRSTKLEDSAMYFCASQLVVVKNIQYFGAGTRLSVL.